Given below is one T cell receptor (beta chain) in context. The antigen remains undetermined. Germline loops: CDR1 MNHNY, CDR2 SVGAGI (reference sequence). The CDR3 sequence is 14 residues long. V lost 2 bases and J lost 4, with 9 bases in between. A universal primer site and UMIs were added as TCR cDNA was made by 5'RACE template switching. From the 5' RACE reads, TCRdb called clonotypes with MiXCR, one entry per CDR3 protein. There are approximately 93,000 distinct CDR3 sequences in the sample; less than 6% occur only once, and 35% to 45% lies in the top ten. The entry originates in a study of T cells after yellow fever vaccination. Study background: Some fractions had low cell numbers, and these were prepared with SMART-Seq v4 Ultra Low Input. Overall study results and limits: The booster saw the reappearance of most primary-vaccination clones (about 95% CD4, about 88% CD8). Abundant contaminating clonotypes from the bulk population could appear in FACS-sorted repertoires.

This clonotype originated in a man aged 18 to 29 who received the YFV17D yellow fever vaccine. The sample in question was CD8+ T cells sorted from PBMCs, obtained 10 days after the yellow fever booster vaccination. J is TRBJ1-5 and V is TRBV6-6, with D possibly TRBD1 on 5 matching bases. The CDR3 loop is CASSYPGGNQPQHF. As DNA, the CDR3 is TGTGCCAGCAGTTACCCCGGGGGTAATCAGCCCCAGCATTTT.